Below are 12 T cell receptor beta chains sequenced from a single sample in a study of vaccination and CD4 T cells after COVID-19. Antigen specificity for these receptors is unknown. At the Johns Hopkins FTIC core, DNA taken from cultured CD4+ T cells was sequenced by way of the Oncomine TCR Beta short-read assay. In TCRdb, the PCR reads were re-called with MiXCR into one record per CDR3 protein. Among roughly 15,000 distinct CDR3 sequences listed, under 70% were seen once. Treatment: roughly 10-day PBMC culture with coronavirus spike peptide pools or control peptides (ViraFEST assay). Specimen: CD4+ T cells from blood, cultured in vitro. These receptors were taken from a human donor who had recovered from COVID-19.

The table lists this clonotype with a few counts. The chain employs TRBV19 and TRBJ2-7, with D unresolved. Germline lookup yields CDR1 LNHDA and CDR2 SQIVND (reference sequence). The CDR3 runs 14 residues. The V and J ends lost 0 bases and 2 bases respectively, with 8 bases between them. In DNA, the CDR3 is TGTGCCAGTAGTATAGAGTTTGGAACCTACGAGCAGTACTTC. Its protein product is CASSIEFGTYEQYF.

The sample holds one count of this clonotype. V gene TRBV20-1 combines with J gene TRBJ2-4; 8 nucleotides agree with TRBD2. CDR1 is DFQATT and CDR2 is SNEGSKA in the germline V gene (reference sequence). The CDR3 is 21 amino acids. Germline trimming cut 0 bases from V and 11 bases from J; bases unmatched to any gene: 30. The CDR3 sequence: CSARDSRQQSLILGSGGVQYF. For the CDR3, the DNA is TGCAGTGCTAGAGATTCGAGACAGCAAAGTTTGATTCTAGGGTCCGGGGGGGTTCAGTACTTC.

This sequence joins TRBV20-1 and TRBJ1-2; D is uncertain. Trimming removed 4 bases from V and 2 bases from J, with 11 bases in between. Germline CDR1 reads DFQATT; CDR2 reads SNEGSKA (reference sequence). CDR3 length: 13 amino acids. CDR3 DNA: TGCAGTGCTAAGTCTCCAGACAACTATGGCTACACCTTC. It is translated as CSAKSPDNYGYTF.

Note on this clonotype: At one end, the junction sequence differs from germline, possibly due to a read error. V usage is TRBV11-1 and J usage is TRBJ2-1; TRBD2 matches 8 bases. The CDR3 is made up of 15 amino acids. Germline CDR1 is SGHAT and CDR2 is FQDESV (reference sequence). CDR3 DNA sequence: TGCGCCAGCAGCCAGAACGGGAGGGGATACAATGAGCAGTTCTTC. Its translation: CASSQNGRGYNEQFF.

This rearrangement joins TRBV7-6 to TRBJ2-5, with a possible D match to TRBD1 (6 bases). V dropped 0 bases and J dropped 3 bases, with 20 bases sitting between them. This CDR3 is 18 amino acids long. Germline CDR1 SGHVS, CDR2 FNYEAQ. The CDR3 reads CASSLAHKSTGGEETQYF. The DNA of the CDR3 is TGTGCCAGCAGCTTAGCGCACAAAAGCACTGGGGGCGAAGAGACCCAGTACTTC.

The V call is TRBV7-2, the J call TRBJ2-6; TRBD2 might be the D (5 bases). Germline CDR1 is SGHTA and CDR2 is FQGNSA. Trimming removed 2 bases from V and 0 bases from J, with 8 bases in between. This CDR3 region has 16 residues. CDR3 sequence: CASSLRDSSGANVLTF. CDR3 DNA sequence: TGTGCCAGCAGCTTACGGGATTCCTCTGGGGCCAACGTCCTGACTTTC.

The CDR3 nucleotides are TGTGCCAGCAGGTCTGACAGGGGGTATGGCTACACCTTC. Protein sequence: CASRSDRGYGYTF. The chain joins TRBV6-1 to TRBJ1-2, with 9 bases identical to TRBD1. Unmatched junction bases numbered 4, after V lost 6 bases and J lost 5 bases. Germline CDR1 reads MNHNS; CDR2 reads SASEGT. This CDR3 is 13 amino acids long.

The CDR3 here is CASSYGTGDQETQYF. The CDR3 DNA follows: TGTGCCAGCAGTTACGGGACAGGGGACCAAGAGACCCAGTACTTC. V is TRBV6-5 and J is TRBJ2-5; 10 bases align to TRBD1. Germline lookup yields CDR1 MNHEY and CDR2 SVGAGI. CDR3 length: 15 residues. J was trimmed by 0 bases and V by 2 bases; bases with no gene match: 0.

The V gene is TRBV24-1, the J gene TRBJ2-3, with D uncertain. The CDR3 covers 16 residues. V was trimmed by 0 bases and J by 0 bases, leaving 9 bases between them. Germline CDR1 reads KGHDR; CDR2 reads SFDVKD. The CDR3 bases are TGTGCCACCAGTGATTTGGACGGTCCTAGCACAGATACGCAGTATTTT. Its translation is CATSDLDGPSTDTQYF.

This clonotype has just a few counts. The CDR3 here is CASSEGLGGYTF. The CDR3 nucleotides are TGTGCCAGCAGTGAAGGGCTAGGGGGCTACACCTTC. The chain combines TRBV2 with TRBJ1-2, with D uncertain. The CDR3 spans 12 residues. Trimming removed 1 base at V and 8 bases at J, with 8 bases between. Germline CDR1 SNHLY, CDR2 FYNNEI. Together with reference TRBV2 and TRBJ1-2, the CDR3 gives the full variable domain: EPEVTQTPSHQVTQMGQEVILRCVPISNHLYFYWYRQILGQKVEFLVSFYNNEISEKSEIFDDQFSVERPDGSNFTLKIRSTKLEDSAMYFCASSEGLGGYTFGSGTRLTVV.

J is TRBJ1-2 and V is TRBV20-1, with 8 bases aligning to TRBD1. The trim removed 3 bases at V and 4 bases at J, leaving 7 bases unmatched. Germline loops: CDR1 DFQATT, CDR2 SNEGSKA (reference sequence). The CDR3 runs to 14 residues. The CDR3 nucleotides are TGCAGTGCTAGGCCTACCAGGGGGCCCTATGGCTACACCTTC. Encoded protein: CSARPTRGPYGYTF.

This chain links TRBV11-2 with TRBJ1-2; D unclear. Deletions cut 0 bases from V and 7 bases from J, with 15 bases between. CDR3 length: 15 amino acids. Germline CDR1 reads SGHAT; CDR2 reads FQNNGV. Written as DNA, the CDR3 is TGTGCCAGCAGCTTAGAGTTGGATTCGTTGGGTGGCTACACCTTC. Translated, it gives CASSLELDSLGGYTF.